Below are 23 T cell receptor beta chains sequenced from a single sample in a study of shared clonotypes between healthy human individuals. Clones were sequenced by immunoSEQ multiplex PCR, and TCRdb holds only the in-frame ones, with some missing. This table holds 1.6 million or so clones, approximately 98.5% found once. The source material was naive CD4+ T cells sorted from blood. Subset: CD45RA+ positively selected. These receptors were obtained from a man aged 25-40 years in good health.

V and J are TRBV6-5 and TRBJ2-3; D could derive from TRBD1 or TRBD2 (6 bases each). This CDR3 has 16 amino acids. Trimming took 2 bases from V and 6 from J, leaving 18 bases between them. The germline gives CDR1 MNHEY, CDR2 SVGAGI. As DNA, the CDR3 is TGTGCCAGCAGTTACGCGGCAGGGGAGGCCCGGGATACGCAGTATTTT. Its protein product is CASSYAAGEARDTQYF.

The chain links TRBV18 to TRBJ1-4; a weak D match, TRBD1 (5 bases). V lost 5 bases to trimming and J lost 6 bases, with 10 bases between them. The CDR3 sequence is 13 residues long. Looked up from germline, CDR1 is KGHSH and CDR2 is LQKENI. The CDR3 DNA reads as TGTGCCAGCTCATTGGGACGATATGAAAAACTGTTTTTT. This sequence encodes CASSLGRYEKLFF.

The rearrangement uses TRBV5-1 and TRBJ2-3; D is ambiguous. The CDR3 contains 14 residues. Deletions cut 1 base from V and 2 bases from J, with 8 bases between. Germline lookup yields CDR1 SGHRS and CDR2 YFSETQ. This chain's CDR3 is CASSLSADTDTQYF. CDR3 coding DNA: TGCGCCAGCAGCTTGTCCGCAGACACAGATACGCAGTATTTT. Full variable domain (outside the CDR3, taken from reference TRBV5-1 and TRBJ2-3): KAGVTQTPRYLIKTRGQQVTLSCSPISGHRSVSWYQQTPGQGLQFLFEYFSETQRNKGNFPGRFSGRQFSNSRSEMNVSTLELGDSALYLCASSLSADTDTQYFGPGTRLTVL.

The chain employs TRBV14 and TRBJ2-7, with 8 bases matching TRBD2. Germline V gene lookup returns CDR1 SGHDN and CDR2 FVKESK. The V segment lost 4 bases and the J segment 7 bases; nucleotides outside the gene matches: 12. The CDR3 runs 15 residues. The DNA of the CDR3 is TGTGCCAGCAGCCCCTTAGGAGCGGGAGATCAGGAGCAGTACTTC. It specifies CASSPLGAGDQEQYF.

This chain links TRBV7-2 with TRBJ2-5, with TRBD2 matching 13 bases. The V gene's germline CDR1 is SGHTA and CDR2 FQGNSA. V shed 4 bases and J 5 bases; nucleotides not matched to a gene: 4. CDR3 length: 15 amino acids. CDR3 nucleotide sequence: TGTGCCAGCAGCTGGACTAGCGGGAGTGGGGAGACCCAGTACTTC. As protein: CASSWTSGSGETQYF.

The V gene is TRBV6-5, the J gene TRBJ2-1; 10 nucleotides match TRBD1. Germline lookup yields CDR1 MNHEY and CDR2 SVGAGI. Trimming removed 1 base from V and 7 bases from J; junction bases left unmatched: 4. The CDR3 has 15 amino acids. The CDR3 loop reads CASSYYGQGGNEQFF. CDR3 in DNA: TGTGCCAGCAGTTACTATGGACAGGGGGGAAATGAGCAGTTCTTC.

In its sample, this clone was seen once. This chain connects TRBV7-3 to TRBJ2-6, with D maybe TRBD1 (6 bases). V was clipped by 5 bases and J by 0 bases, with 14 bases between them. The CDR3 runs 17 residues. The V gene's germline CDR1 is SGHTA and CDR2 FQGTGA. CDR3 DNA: TGTGCCAGCAGCATCCGGACAGTCCCCTCTGGGGCCAACGTCCTGACTTTC. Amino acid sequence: CASSIRTVPSGANVLTF.

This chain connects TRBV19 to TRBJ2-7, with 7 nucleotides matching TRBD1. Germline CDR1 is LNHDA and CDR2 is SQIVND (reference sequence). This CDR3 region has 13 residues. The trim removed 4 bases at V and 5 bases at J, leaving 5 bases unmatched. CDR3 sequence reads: CASSSDRADEQYF. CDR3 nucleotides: TGTGCCAGTAGTAGCGACAGGGCTGACGAGCAGTACTTC.

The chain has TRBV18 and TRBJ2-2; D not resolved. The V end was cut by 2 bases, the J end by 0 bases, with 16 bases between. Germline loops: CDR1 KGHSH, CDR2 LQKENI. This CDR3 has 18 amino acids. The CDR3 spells CASSPTVPASANTGELFF. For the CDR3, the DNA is TGTGCCAGCTCACCAACGGTTCCAGCGTCCGCGAACACCGGGGAGCTGTTTTTT.

CDR3 bases: TGCGCCAGCAGCTTGGCGCGTAGTACGCAGTATTTT. Encoded protein: CASSLARSTQYF. This chain links TRBV5-1 with TRBJ2-3, with D unclear. V lost 0 bases to trimming and J lost 8 bases, with 7 bases between them. The germline V gene has CDR1 SGHRS and CDR2 YFSETQ. The CDR3 length is 12 residues. Combining the CDR3 with reference TRBV5-1 and TRBJ2-3 gives the whole variable domain KAGVTQTPRYLIKTRGQQVTLSCSPISGHRSVSWYQQTPGQGLQFLFEYFSETQRNKGNFPGRFSGRQFSNSRSEMNVSTLELGDSALYLCASSLARSTQYFGPGTRLTVL.

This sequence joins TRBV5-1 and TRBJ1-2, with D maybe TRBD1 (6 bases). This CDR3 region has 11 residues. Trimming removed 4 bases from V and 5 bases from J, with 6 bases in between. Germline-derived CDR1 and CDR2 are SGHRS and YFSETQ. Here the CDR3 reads CASSGQYGYTF. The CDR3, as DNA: TGCGCCAGCAGCGGACAGTATGGCTACACCTTC.

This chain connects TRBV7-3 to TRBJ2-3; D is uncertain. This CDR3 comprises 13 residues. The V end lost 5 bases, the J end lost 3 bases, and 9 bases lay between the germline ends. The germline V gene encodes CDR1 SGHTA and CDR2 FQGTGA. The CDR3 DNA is TGTGCCAGCAGCCCTGGAGCTACAGATACGCAGTATTTT. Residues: CASSPGATDTQYF.

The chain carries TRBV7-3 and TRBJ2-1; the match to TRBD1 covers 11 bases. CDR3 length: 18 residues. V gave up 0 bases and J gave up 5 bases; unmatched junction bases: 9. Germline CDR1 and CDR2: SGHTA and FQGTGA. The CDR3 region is CASSLTPIGQGAHNEQFF. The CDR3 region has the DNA TGTGCCAGCAGCTTAACTCCCATCGGACAGGGGGCTCACAATGAGCAGTTCTTC.

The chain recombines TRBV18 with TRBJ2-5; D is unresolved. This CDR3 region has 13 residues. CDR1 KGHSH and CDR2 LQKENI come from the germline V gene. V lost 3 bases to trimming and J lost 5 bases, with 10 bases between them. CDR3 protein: CASSPGLIETQYF. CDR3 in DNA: TGTGCCAGCTCACCGGGCCTTATCGAGACCCAGTACTTC.

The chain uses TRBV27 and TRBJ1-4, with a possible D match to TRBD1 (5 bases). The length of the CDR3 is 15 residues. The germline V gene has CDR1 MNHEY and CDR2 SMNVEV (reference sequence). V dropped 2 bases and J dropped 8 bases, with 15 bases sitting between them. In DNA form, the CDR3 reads TGTGCCAGCAGTTTAGTCGGCCCCGAGGGGGAAAAACTGTTTTTT. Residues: CASSLVGPEGEKLFF.

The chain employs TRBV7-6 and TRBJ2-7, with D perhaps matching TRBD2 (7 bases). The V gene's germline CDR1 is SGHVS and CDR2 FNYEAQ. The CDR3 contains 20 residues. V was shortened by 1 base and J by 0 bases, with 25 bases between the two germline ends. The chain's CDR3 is CASSLGVRGADRLSSYEQYF. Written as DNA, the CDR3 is TGTGCCAGCAGCTTAGGGGTTCGGGGGGCAGACAGGTTGAGCTCCTACGAGCAGTACTTC. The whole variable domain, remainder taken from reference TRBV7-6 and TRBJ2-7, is GAGVSQSPRYKVTKRGQDVALRCDPISGHVSLYWYRQALGQGPEFLTYFNYEAQQDKSGLPNDRFSAERPEGSISTLTIQRTEQRDSAMYRCASSLGVRGADRLSSYEQYFGPGTRLTVT.

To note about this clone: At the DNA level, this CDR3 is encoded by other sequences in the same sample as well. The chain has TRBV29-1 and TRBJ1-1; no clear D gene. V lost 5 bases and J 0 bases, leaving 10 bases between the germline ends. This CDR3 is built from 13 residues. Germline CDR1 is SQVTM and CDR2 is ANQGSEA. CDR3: CSVSGRMNTEAFF. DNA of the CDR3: TGCAGCGTTTCGGGGAGAATGAACACTGAAGCTTTCTTT.

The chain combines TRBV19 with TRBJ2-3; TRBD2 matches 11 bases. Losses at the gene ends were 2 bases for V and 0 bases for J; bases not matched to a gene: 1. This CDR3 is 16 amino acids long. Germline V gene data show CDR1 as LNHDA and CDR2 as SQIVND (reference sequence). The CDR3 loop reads CASSIRLAGSTDTQYF. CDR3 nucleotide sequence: TGTGCCAGTAGTATACGACTAGCGGGAAGCACAGATACGCAGTATTTT.

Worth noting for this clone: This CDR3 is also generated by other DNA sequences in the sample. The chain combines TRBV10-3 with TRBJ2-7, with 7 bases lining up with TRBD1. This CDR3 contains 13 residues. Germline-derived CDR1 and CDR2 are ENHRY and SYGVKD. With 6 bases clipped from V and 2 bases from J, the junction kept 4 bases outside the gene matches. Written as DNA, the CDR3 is TGTGCCATCAGAGTCCAGGGGGCCTACGAGCAGTACTTC. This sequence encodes CAIRVQGAYEQYF.

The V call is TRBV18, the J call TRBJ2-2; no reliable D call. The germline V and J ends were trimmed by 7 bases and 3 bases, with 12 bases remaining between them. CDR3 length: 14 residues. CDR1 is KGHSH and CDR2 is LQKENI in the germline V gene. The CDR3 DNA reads TGTGCCAGCTTTGTCCCCAGAGACACCGGGGAGCTGTTTTTT. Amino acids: CASFVPRDTGELFF.

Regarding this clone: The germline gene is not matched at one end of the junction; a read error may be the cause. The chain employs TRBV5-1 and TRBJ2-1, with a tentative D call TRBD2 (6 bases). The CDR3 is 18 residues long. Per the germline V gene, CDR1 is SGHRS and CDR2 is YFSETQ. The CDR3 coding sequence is TGCGTCAGCAGCTTGGTTACGGGGGTAGTAAGAAGATACAATGAGCAGTTCTTC. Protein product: CVSSLVTGVVRRYNEQFF.

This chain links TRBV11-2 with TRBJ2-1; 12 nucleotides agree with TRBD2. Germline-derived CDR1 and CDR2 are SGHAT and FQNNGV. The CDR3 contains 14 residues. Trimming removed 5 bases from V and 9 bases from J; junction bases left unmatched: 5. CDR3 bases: TGTGCCAGCAGCCTAGCGGGAGGGCCAGTTGAGCAGTTCTTC. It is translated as CASSLAGGPVEQFF.

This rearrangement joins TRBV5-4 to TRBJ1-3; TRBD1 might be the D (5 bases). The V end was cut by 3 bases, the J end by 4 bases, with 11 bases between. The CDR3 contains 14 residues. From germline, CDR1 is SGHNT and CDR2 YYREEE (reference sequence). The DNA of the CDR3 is TGTGCCAGCAGCTCGTGGGACGGCGGAAACACCATATATTTT. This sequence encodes CASSSWDGGNTIYF.